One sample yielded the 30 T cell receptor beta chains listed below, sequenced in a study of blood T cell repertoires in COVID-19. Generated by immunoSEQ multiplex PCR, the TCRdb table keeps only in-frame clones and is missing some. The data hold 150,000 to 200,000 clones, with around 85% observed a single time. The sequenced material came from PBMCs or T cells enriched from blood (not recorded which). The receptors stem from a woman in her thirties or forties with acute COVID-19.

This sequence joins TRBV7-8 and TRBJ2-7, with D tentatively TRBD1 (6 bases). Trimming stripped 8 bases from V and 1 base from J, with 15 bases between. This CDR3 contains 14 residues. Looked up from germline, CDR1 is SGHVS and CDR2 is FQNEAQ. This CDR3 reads CASSTGRGSYEQYF. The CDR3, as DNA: TGTGCCAGCTCCACAGGGAGAGGGTCCTACGAGCAGTACTTC.

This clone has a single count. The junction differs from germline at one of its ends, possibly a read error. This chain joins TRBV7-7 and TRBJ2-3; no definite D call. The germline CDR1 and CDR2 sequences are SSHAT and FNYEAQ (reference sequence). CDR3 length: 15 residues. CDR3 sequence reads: CASSPGSPIADTQYF. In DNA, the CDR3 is TGTGCTAGCAGCCCCGGGTCCCCCATCGCCGATACGCAGTATTTT.

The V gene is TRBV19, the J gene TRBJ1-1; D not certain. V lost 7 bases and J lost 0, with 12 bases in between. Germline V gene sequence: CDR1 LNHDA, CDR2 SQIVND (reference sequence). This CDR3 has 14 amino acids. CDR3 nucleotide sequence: TGTGCCAGTAAGATGGGCCTTATGAACACTGAAGCTTTCTTT. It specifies CASKMGLMNTEAFF.

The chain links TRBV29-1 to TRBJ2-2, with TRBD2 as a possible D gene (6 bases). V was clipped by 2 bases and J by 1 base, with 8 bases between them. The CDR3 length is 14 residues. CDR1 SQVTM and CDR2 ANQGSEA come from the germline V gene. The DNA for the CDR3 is TGCAGCGTTGAATTGCGGGAGAACACCGGGGAGCTGTTTTTT. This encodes CSVELRENTGELFF.

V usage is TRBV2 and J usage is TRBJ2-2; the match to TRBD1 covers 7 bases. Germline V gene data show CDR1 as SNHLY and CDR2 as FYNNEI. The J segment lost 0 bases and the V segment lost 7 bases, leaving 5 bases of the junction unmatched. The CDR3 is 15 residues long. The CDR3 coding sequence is TGTGCCAGCAAGATTGGACAGGCGAACACCGGGGAGCTGTTTTTT. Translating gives CASKIGQANTGELFF.

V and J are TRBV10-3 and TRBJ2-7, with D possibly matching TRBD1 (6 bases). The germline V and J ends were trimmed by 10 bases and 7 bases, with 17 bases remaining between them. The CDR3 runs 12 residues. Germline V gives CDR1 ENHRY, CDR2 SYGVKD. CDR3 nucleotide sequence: TGTGCCACCCGACAGGAAAAGGGGGAGCAGTACTTC. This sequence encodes CATRQEKGEQYF.

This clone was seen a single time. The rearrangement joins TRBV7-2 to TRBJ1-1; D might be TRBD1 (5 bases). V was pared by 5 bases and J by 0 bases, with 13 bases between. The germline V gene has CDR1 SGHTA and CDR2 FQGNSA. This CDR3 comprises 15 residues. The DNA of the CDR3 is TGTGCCAGCAGCCTAGGACATATGATGAACACTGAAGCTTTCTTT. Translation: CASSLGHMMNTEAFF.

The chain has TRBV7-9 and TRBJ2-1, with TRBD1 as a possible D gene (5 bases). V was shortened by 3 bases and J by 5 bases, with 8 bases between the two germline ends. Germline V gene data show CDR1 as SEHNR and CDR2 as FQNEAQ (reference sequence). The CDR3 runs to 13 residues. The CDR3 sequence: CASSFSRDNEQFF. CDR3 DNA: TGTGCCAGCAGCTTTAGCAGGGACAATGAGCAGTTCTTC.

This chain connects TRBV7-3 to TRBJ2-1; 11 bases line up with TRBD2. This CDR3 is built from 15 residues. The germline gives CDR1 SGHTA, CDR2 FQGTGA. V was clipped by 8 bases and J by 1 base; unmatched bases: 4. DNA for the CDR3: TGTGCCAGCTCGATAGCGGGAGGGTCCTACAATGAGCAGTTCTTC. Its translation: CASSIAGGSYNEQFF.

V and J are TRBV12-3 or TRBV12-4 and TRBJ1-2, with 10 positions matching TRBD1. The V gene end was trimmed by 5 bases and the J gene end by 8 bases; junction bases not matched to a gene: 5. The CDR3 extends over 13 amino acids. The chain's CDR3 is CASSRTGGGGYTF. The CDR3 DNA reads TGTGCCAGCAGTAGGACAGGGGGAGGGGGCTACACCTTC.

CDR3 amino acids: CSVGLAGGNEQFF. CDR3 in DNA: TGCAGCGTGGGACTAGCGGGAGGCAATGAGCAGTTCTTC. The chain carries TRBV29-1 and TRBJ2-1; 15 bases are shared with TRBD2. Germline V gene sequence: CDR1 SQVTM, CDR2 ANQGSEA. Trimming took 6 bases from V and 6 from J; bases not matched to a gene: 0. The CDR3 is 13 amino acids.

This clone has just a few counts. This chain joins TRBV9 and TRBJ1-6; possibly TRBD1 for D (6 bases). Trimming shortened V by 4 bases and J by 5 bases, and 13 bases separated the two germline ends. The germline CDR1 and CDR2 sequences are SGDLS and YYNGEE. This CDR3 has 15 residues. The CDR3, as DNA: TGTGCCAGCAGCACCCAGGACAGAAATAATTCACCCCTCCACTTT. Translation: CASSTQDRNNSPLHF.

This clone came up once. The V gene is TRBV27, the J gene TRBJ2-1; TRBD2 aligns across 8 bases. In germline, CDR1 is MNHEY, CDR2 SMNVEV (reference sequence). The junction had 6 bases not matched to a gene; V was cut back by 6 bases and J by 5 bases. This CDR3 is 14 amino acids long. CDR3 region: CASRRLATNNEQFF. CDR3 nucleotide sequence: TGTGCCAGCAGGCGACTAGCGACCAACAATGAGCAGTTCTTC.

The CDR3 sequence: CASSSPTPTGPLSGYTF. The CDR3 bases are TGTGCCAGCAGTTCCCCGACTCCTACAGGGCCCTTGTCCGGCTACACCTTC. The chain joins TRBV28 to TRBJ1-2, with a tentative D call TRBD1 (6 bases). The CDR3 runs 17 residues. Germline V gene sequence: CDR1 MDHEN, CDR2 SYDVKM. The ends were cut back, 4 bases at V and 8 bases at J, with 26 bases in the middle.

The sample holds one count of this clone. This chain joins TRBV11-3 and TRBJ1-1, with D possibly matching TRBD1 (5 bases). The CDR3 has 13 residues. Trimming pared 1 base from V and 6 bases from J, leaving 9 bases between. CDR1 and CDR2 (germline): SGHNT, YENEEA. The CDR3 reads CASSLGRQSEAFF. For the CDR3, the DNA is TGTGCCAGCAGCTTAGGGAGACAGTCTGAAGCTTTCTTT.

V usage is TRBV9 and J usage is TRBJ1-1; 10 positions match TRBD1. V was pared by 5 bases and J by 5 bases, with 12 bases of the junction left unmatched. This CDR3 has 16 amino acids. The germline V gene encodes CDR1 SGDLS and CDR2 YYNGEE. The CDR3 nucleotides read TGTGCCAGCAGTCGAACCCCCGGGACAGGGGAGACTGAAGCTTTCTTT. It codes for CASSRTPGTGETEAFF.

CDR3 bases: TGCAGCGCTGGGACAGCCTACGAGCAGTACTTC. Translating gives CSAGTAYEQYF. The gene calls are TRBV29-1 and TRBJ2-7; 7 bases agree with TRBD1. The CDR3 is 11 residues long. CDR1 is SQVTM, CDR2 ANQGSEA, per germline. V dropped 7 bases and J dropped 2; count of bases not matched to a gene: 2.

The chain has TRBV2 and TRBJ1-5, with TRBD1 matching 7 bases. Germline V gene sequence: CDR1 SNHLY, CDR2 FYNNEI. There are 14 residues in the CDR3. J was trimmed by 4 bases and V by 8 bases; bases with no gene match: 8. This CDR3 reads CASSTVDRNQPQHF. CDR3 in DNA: TGTGCCAGCTCGACCGTGGACAGGAATCAGCCCCAGCATTTT.

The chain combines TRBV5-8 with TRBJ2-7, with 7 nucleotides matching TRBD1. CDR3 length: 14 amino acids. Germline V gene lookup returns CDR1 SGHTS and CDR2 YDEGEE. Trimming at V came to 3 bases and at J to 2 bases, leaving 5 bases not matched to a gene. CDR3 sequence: CASSSDRDPYEQYF. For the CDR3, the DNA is TGTGCCAGCAGCTCTGACAGGGATCCCTACGAGCAGTACTTC.

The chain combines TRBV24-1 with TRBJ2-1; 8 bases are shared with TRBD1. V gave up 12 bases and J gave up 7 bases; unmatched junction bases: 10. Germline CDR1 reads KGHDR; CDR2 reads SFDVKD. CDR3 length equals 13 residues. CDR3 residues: CAAGTDRANEQFF. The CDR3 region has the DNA TGTGCCGCAGGGACGGACAGGGCTAATGAGCAGTTCTTC.

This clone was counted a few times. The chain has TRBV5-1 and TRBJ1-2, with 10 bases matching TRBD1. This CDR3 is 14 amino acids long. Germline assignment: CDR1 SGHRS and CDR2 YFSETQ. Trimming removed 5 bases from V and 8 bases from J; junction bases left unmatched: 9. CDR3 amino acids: CASRAGTGDRGYTF. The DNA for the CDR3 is TGCGCCAGCAGAGCCGGGACAGGGGATAGGGGCTACACCTTC.

This chain's CDR3 is CSASVRGLAVSTDTQYF. The CDR3 nucleotides are TGCAGTGCTAGTGTTCGTGGACTAGCGGTTAGCACAGATACGCAGTATTTT. The chain couples TRBV20-1 to TRBJ2-3; 10 bases are shared with TRBD2. This CDR3 is 17 amino acids long. J gave up 0 bases and V 3 bases, and 9 bases lay outside the gene matches. Germline V gene data show CDR1 as DFQATT and CDR2 as SNEGSKA (reference sequence).

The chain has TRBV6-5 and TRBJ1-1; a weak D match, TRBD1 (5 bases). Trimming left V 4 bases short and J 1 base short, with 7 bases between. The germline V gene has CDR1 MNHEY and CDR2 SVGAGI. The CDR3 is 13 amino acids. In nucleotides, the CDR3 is TGTGCCAGCAGTTCCACAGGGAACACTGAAGCTTTCTTT. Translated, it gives CASSSTGNTEAFF.

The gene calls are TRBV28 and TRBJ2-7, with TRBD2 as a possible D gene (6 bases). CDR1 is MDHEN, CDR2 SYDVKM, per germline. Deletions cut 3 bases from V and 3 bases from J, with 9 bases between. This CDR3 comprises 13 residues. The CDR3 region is CASSLEGFYEQYF. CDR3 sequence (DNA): TGTGCCAGCAGTTTGGAGGGGTTCTACGAGCAGTACTTC.

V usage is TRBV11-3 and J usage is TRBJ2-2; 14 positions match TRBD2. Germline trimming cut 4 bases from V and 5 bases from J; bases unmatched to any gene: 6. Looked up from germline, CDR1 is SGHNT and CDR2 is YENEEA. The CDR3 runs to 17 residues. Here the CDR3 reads CASSSGLAGGSTGELFF. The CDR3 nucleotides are TGTGCCAGCAGCTCCGGACTAGCGGGAGGAAGTACCGGGGAGCTGTTTTTT.

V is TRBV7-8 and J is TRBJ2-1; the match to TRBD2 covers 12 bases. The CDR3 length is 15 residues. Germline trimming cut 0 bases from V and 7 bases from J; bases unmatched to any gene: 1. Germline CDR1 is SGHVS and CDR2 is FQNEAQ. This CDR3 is CASSLATSGRNEQFF. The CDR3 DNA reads TGTGCCAGCAGCTTAGCGACTAGCGGGAGAAATGAGCAGTTCTTC.

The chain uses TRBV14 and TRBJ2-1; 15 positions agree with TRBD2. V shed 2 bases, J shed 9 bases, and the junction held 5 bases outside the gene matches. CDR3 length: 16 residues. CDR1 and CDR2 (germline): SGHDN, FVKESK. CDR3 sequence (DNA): TGTGCCAGCAGCCAACCAGGACTAGCGGGAGGGCTTGAGCAGTTCTTC. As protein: CASSQPGLAGGLEQFF.

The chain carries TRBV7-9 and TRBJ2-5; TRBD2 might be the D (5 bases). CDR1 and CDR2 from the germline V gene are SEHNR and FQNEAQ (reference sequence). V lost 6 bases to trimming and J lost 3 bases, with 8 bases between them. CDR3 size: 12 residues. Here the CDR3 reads CASRGSEETQYF. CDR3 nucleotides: TGTGCCAGCAGGGGGAGCGAAGAGACCCAGTACTTC.

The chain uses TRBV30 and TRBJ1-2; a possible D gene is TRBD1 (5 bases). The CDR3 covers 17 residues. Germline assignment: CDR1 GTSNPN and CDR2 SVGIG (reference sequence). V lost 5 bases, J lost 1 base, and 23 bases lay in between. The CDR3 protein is CAWSTVGGEPGNYGYTF. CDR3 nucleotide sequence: TGTGCCTGGTCGACCGTGGGGGGGGAACCGGGTAACTATGGCTACACCTTC.

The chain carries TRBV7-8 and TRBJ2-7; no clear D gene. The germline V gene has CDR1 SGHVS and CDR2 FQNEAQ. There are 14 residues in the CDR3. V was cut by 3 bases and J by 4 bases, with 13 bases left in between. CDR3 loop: CASSFQSPEYEQYF. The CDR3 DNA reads TGTGCCAGCAGCTTCCAAAGTCCGGAGTACGAGCAGTACTTC.